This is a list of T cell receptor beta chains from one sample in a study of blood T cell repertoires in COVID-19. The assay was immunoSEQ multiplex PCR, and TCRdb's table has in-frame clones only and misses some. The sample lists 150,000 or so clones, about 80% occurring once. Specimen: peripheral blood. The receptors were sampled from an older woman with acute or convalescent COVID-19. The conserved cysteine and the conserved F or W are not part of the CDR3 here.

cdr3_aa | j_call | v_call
ASSLNRRYGYT | TRBJ1-2 | TRBV19
ASSSPGQGANEQF | TRBJ2-1 | TRBV5-1
ATSDPTSGGLNTGELF | TRBJ2-2 | TRBV24-1
ASRGASDNWESGYT | TRBJ1-2 | TRBV19
ASSQDRAGSYNEQF | TRBJ2-1 | TRBV3-1/TRBV3-2
ASSLVTGGNTEAF | TRBJ1-1 | TRBV5-1
ASSLGVPGGYT | TRBJ1-2 | TRBV28
ASSPSGRVANTGELF | TRBJ2-2 | TRBV4-1
ASSAGLGEGFGYT | TRBJ1-2 | TRBV7-9
ASNPGLLSNQPQH | TRBJ1-5 | TRBV28
ASSLGEYGFRGNAEAF | TRBJ1-1 | TRBV11-2
ASSPNGVTYGYT | TRBJ1-2 | TRBV5-1
ASSPYGTGELF | TRBJ2-2 | TRBV5-1
ASIRTGELF | TRBJ2-2 | TRBV12-3/TRBV12-4
ASRDRGRENTQY | TRBJ2-3 | TRBV6-5
ASSPGMRAGELF | TRBJ2-2 | TRBV7-3